This T cell receptor (beta chain) emerged from a study of shared clonotypes between healthy human individuals. In its sample, this clone was seen once. Other DNA sequences in the sample encode the same CDR3. All donors were healthy HIV-negative adults lacking recent acute infections or vaccinations. Nashville, Tennessee was home to all donors, who were Caucasian adults. The protocol was immunoSEQ multiplex PCR, while the TCRdb copy is restricted to in-frame clones and leaves out a portion. The sample has about 1.5 million clones, 95% to 99% seen once. Germline V gene data show CDR1 as LNHDA and CDR2 as SQIVND (reference sequence). V shed 2 bases and J shed 2 bases, with 7 bases lying between them. The CDR3 contains 14 residues.

This chain uses TRBV19 with TRBJ1-5, with D maybe TRBD1 (6 bases). The TCR comes from a man in his thirties or forties in good health. The sample taken for sequencing was naive CD4+ T cells sorted from blood. The subset was: CD45RA+ positively selected. The DNA for the CDR3 is TGTGCCAGTAGTATATCAGGGGGCAATCAGCCCCAGCATTTT. Translated: CASSISGGNQPQHF.